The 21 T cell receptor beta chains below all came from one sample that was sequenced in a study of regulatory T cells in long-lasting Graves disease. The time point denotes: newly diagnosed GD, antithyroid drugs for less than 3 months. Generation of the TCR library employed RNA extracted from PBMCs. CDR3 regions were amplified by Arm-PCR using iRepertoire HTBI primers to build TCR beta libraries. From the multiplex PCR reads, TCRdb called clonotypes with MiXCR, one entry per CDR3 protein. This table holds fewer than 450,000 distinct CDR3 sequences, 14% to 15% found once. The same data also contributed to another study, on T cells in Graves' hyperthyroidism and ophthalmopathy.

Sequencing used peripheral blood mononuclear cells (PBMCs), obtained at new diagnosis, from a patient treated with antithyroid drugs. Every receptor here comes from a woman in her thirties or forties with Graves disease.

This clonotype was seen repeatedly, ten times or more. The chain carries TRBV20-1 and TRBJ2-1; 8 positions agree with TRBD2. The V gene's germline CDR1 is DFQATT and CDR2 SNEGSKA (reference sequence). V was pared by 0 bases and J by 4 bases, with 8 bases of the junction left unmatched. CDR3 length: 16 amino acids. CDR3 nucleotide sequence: TGCAGTGCTAGAGATGGGTCCGGGAGGGCGTACAATGAGCAGTTCTTC. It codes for CSARDGSGRAYNEQFF.

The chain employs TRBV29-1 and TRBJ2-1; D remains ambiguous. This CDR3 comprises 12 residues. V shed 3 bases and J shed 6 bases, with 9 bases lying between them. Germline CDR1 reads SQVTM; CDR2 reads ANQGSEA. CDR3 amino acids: CSVDYRINEQFF. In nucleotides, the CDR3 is TGCAGCGTTGATTATCGGATCAATGAGCAGTTCTTC.

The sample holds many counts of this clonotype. This CDR3 reads CASGFGTVLNSYEQYF. The CDR3 DNA reads as TGTGCTAGTGGTTTTGGGACGGTTCTAAACTCTTACGAGCAGTACTTC. The chain is built from TRBV12-5 and TRBJ2-7; D could derive from TRBD1 or TRBD2 (5 bases each). Trimming shortened V by 3 bases and J by 4 bases, and 19 bases separated the two germline ends. The germline CDR1 and CDR2 sequences are LGHNT and FRNRAP. The CDR3 extends over 16 amino acids.

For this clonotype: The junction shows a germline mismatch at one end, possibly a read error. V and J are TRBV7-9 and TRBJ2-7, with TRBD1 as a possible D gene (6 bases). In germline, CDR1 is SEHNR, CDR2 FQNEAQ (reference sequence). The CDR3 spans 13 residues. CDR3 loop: CAGSDAGVGEQYF. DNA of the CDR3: TGTGCCGGCAGCGACGCAGGGGTGGGTGAGCAGTACTTC.

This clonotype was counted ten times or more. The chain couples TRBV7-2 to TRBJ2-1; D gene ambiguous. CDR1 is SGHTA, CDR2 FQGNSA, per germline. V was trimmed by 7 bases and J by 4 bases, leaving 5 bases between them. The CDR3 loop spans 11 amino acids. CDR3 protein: CASTVYNEQFF. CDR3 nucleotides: TGTGCCAGCACCGTATACAATGAGCAGTTCTTC.

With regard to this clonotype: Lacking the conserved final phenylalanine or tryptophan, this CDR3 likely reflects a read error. Here the CDR3 reads CASSLESSTEAFS. CDR3 DNA: TGTGCCAGCAGCTTAGAATCATCCACTGAAGCTTTCTCT. The chain uses TRBV7-2 and TRBJ1-1; D is uncertain. Between the trimmed V and J ends, which lost 1 base and 4 bases, there was a span of 7 bases. Germline V gene sequence: CDR1 SGHTA, CDR2 FQGNSA. The CDR3 is 13 amino acids.

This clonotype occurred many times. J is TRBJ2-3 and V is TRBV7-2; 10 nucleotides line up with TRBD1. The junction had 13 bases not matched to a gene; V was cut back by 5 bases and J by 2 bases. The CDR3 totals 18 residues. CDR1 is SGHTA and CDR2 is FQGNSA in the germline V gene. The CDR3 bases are TGTGCCAGCAGCAAATTGGGGACAGGGGACCCATCCACAGATACGCAGTATTTT. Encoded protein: CASSKLGTGDPSTDTQYF.

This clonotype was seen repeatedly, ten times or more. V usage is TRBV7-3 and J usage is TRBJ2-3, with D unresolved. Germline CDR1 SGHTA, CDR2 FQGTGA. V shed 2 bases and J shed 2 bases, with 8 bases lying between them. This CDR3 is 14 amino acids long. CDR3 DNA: TGTGCCAGCAGCTTAGGTCCTCACACAGATACGCAGTATTTT. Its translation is CASSLGPHTDTQYF.

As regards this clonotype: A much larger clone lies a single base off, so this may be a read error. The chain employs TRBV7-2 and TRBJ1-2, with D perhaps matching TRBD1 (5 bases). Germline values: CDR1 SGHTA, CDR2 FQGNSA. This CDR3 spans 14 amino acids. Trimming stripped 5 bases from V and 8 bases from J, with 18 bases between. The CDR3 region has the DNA TGTGCCAGCAGCCCGGGGGACCGCCAAGGGGGCTACACCTTC. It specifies CASSPGDRQGGYTF.

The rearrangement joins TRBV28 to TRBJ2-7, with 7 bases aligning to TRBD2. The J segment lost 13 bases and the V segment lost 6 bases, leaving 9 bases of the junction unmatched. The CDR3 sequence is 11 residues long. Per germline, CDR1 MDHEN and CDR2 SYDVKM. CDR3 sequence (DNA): TGTGCCAGCAGCCCGCGGGGGATGCGATACTTC. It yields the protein CASSPRGMRYF. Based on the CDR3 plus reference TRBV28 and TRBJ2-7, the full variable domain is DVKVTQSSRYLVKRTGEKVFLECVQDMDHENMFWYRQDPGLGLRLIYFSYDVKMKEKGDIPEGYSVSREKKERFSLILESASTNQTSMYLCASSPRGMRYFGPGTRLTVT.

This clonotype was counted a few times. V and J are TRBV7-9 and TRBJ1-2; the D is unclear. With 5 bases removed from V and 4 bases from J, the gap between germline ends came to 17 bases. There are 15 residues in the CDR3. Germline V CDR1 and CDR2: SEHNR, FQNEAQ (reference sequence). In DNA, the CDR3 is TGTGCCAGCAGCCGACCGGAGGGAGGCGGCTATGGCTACACCTTC. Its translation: CASSRPEGGGYGYTF.

CDR3 coding DNA: TGTGCCAGCAGCCAAGACGACAGGAGTATTCAGTACTTC. It is translated as CASSQDDRSIQYF. This rearrangement joins TRBV3-1 to TRBJ2-4; TRBD1 is a possible D gene (6 bases). The CDR3 is 13 residues long. Per the germline V gene, CDR1 is LGHDT and CDR2 is YNNKEL (reference sequence). V lost 0 bases and J 10 bases, leaving 10 bases between the germline ends.

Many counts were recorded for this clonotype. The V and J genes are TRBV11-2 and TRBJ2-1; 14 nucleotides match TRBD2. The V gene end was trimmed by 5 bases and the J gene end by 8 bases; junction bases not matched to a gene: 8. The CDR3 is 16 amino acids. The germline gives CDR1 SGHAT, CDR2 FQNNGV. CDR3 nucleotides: TGTGCCAGCAGCAGCTCCGGGACTAGCGGGAGTTATGAGCAGTTCTTC. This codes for CASSSSGTSGSYEQFF. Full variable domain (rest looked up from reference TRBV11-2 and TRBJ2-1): EAGVAQSPRYKIIEKRQSVAFWCNPISGHATLYWYQQILGQGPKLLIQFQNNGVVDDSQLPKDRFSAERLKGVDSTLKIQPAKLEDSAVYLCASSSSGTSGSYEQFFGPGTRLTVL.

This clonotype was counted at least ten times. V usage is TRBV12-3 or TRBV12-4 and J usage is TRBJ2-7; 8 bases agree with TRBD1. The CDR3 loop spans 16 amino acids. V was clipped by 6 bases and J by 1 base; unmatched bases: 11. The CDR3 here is CASSNYRQGKSYEQYF. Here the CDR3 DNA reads TGTGCCAGCAGCAACTATAGACAGGGGAAATCCTACGAGCAGTACTTC.

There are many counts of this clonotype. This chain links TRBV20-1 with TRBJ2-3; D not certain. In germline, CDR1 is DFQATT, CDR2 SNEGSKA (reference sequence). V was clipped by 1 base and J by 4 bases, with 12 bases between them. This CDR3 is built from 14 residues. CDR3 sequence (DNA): TGCAGTGCTAGAGCTCTAGAAGCCTCAGATACGCAGTATTTT. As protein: CSARALEASDTQYF.

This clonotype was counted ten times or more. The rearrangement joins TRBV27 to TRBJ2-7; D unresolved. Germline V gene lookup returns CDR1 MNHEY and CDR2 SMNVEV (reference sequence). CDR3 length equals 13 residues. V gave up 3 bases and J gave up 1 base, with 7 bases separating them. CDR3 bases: TGTGCCAGCAGTTTTCAGCTTTCCTACGAGCAGTACTTC. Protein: CASSFQLSYEQYF.

CDR3 amino acids: CASGTPGEAFF. Written as DNA, the CDR3 is TGTGCCAGCGGAACTCCGGGTGAAGCTTTCTTT. This chain links TRBV7-9 with TRBJ1-1; no definite D call. From germline, CDR1 is SEHNR and CDR2 FQNEAQ (reference sequence). The CDR3 extends over 11 amino acids. V was trimmed by 8 bases and J by 7 bases, leaving 11 bases between them.

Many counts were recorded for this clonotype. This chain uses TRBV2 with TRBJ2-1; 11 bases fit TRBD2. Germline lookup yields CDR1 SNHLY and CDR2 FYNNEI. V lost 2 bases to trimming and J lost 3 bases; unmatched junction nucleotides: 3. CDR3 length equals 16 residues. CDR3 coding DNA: TGTGCCAGCAGTGAACAACTAGCGGGAGTCTACAATGAGCAGTTCTTC. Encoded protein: CASSEQLAGVYNEQFF.

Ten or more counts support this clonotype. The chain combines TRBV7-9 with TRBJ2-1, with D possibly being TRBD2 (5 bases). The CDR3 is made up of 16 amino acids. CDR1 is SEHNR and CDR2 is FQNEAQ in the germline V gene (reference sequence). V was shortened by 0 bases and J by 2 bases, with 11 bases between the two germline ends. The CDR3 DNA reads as TGTGCCAGCAGCTTAGCGCTACTAGTCGCCTACAATGAGCAGTTCTTC. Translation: CASSLALLVAYNEQFF.

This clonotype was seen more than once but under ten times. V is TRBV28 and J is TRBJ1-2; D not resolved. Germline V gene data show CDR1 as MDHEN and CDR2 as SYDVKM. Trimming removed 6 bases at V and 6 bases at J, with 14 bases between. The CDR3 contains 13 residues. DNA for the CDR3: TGTGCCAGCAGGACACACACTGGGCATGGCTACACCTTC. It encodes CASRTHTGHGYTF.

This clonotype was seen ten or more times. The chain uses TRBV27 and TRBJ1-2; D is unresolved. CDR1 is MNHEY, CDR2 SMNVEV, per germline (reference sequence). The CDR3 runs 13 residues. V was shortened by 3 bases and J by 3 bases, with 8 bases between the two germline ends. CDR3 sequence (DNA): TGTGCCAGCAGTTTGTCGGCGGACTATGGCTACACCTTC. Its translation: CASSLSADYGYTF.